What follows is one TCR beta chain and its context. This entry comes from a study of blood T cell repertoires in COVID-19. The CDR3 sequence is 17 residues long. CDR1 is MDHEN, CDR2 SYDVKM, per germline. With 5 bases clipped from V and 5 bases from J, the junction kept 9 bases outside the gene matches. TCRdb's copy holds only in-frame clones and misses some; the assay was immunoSEQ multiplex PCR. The repertoire includes around 120,000 clones, about 80% of them detected once, and 7.5% sits in the top ten. This clonotype was sampled from a man aged 70 or older with active or convalescent COVID-19. V usage is TRBV28 and J usage is TRBJ2-5, with 15 positions matching TRBD2. The material sequenced was peripheral blood. CDR3 amino acids: CASSPWTSGRASETQYF. CDR3 DNA: TGTGCCAGCAGTCCCTGGACTAGCGGGAGGGCCTCGGAGACCCAGTACTTC.